A selection of T cell receptor beta chains follows, all from one sample in a study of control samples from healthy donors and cancer patients. Profiling relied on immunoSEQ multiplex PCR, and the TCRdb table lists in-frame clones only, not all of them. This repertoire shows 150,000 to 200,000 clones, approximately 91% found once; its top ten account for approximately 2%. Sequencing was carried out using blood. The receptors stem from a woman aged 40 to 50 in good health. Both conserved end residues are trimmed from each CDR3. Each record gives: V gene, J gene, D gene, CDR3 protein. D genes are given only for firm matches.

>TRBV19|TRBJ1-6|TRBD1
ATMGTGTGIHQQPLH
>TRBV7-9|TRBJ1-4|TRBD1
ASSSHRQGLGEKLF
>TRBV3-1/TRBV3-2|TRBJ2-1|NA
ASSQDVRVNEQF
>TRBV20-1|TRBJ1-1|NA
SASSGNTEAF
>TRBV5-5|TRBJ2-7|NA
ASRRALSSYEQY
>TRBV10-3|TRBJ2-3|NA
AISEQASTDTQY
>TRBV12-5|TRBJ2-1|NA
ASEASETLMDEQF
>TRBV25-1|TRBJ2-7|NA
ASSLLEGKQY
>TRBV29-1|TRBJ2-7|NA
SVIGKTGYEQY
>TRBV29-1|TRBJ1-1|NA
SSSGARNTEAF